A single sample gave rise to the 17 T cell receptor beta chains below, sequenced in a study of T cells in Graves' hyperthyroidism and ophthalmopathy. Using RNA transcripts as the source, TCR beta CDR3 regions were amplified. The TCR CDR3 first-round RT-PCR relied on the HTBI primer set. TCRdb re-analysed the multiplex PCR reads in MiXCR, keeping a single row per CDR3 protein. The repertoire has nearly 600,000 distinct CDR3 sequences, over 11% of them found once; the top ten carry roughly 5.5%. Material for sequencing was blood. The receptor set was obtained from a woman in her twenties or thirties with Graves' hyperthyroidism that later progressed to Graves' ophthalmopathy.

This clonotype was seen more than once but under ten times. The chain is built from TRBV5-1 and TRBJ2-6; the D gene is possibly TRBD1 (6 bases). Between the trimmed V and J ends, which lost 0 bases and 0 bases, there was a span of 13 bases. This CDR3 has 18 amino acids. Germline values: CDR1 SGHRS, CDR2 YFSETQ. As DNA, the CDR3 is TGCGCCAGCAGCTTGGCTTCAGGGGCCAACTCTGGGGCCAACGTCCTGACTTTC. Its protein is CASSLASGANSGANVLTF.

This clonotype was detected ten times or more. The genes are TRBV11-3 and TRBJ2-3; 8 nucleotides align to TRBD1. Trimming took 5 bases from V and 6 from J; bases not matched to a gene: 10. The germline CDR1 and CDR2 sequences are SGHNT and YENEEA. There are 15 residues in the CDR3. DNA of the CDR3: TGTGCCAGCAGCCCCGGACAGGGAGCAACGGATACGCAGTATTTT. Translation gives CASSPGQGATDTQYF.

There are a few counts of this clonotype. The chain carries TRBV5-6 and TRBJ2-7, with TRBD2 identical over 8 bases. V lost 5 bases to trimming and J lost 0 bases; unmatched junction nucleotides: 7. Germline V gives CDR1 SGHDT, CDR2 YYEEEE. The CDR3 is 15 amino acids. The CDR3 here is CASREAGVNSYEQYF. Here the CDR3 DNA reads TGTGCCAGCAGGGAAGCGGGAGTCAACTCCTACGAGCAGTACTTC.

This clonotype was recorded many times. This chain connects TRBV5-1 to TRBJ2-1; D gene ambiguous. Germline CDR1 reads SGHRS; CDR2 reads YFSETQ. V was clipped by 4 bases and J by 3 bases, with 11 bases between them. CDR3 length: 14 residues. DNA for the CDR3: TGCGCCAGCAGCCCGACTGGCTTCTACAATGAGCAGTTCTTC. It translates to CASSPTGFYNEQFF.

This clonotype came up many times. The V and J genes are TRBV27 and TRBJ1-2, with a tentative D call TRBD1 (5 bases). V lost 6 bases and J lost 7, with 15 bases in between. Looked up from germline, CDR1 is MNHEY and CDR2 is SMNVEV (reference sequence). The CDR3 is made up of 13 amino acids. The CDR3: CASRRDGTTGYTF. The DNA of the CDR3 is TGTGCCAGCAGGCGGGACGGCACCACTGGCTACACCTTC.

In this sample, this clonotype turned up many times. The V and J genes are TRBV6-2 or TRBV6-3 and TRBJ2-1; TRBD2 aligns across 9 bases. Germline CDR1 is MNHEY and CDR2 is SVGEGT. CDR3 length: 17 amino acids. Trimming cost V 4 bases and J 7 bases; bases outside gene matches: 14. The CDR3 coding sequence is TGTGCCAGCAGTTTTGCCCCCGGGCTAGCGGGGTCGAATGAGCAGTTCTTC. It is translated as CASSFAPGLAGSNEQFF.

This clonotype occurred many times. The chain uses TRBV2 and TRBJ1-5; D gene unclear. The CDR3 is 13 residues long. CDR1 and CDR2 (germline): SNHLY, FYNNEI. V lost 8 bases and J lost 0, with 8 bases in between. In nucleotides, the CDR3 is TGTGCCAGCGACTTGGGTAGCAATCAGCCCCAGCATTTT. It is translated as CASDLGSNQPQHF.

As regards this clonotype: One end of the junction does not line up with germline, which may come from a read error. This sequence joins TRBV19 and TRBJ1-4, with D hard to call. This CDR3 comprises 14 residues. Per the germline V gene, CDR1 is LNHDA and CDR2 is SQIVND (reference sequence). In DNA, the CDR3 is TGTGCCAGTAGTATATCCCAGACCGGCGGAAAACTGGTTTTT. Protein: CASSISQTGGKLVF.

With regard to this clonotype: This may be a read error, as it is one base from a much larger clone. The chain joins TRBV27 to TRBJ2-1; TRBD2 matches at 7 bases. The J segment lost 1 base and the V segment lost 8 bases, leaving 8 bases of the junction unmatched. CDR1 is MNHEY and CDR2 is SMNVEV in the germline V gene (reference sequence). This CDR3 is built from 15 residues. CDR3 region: CASANGRNSYNEQFF. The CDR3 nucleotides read TGTGCCAGCGCTAACGGGAGGAATTCCTACAATGAGCAGTTCTTC.

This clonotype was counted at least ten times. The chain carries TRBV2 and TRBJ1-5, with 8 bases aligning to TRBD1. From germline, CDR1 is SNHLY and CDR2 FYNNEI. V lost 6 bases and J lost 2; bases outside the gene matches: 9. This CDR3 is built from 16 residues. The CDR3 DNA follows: TGTGCCAGCAGCGCCGGGACAGGCCGGGGCAATCAGCCCCAGCATTTT. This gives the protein CASSAGTGRGNQPQHF.

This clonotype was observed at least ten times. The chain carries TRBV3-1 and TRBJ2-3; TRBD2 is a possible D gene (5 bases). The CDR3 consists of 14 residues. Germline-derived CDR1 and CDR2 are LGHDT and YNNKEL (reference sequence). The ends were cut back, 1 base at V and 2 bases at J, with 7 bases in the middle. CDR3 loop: CASSQGGITDTQYF. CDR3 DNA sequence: TGTGCCAGCAGCCAAGGAGGGATCACAGATACGCAGTATTTT.

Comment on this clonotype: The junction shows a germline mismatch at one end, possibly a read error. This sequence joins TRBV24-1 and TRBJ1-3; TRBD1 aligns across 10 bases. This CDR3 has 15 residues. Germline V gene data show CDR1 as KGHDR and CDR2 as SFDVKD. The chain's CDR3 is CATSDPRTGGNTTYF. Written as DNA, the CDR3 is TGTGCCACCAGTGACCCGCGGACAGGGGGAAACACCACATATTTT.

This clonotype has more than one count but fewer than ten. The CDR3 here is CASSTSGGGGTDTQYF. For the CDR3, the DNA is TGTGCCAGTAGTACCAGCGGCGGGGGCGGCACAGATACGCAGTATTTT. The rearrangement joins TRBV19 to TRBJ2-3; D is possibly TRBD2 (7 bases). Germline CDR1 LNHDA, CDR2 SQIVND (reference sequence). CDR3 size: 16 residues. The V gene lost 4 bases and the J gene lost 1 base, with 15 bases spanning the gap.

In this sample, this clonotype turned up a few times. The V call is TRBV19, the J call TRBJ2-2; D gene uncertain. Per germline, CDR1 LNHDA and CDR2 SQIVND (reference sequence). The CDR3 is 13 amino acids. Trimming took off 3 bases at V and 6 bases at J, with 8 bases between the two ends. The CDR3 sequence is CASSIPVAGELFF. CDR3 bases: TGTGCCAGTAGTATTCCCGTTGCCGGGGAGCTGTTTTTT.

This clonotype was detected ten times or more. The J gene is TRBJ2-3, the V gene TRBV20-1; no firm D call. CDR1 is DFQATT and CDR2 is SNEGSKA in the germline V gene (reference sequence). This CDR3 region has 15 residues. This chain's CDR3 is CSADTATWGTDTQYF. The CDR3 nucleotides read TGCAGCGCTGATACGGCCACATGGGGCACAGATACGCAGTATTTT.

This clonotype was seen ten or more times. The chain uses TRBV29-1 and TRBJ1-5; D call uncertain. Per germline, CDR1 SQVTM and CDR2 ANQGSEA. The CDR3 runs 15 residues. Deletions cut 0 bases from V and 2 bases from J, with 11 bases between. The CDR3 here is CSVEEMGNGNQPQHF. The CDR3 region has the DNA TGCAGCGTTGAAGAGATGGGGAACGGCAATCAGCCCCAGCATTTT.

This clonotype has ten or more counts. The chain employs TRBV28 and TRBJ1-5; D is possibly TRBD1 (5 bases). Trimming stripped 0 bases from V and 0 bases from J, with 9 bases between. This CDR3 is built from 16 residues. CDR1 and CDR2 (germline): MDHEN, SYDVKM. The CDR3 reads CASSLWGGDSNQPQHF. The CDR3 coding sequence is TGTGCCAGCAGTTTATGGGGGGGTGATAGCAATCAGCCCCAGCATTTT.